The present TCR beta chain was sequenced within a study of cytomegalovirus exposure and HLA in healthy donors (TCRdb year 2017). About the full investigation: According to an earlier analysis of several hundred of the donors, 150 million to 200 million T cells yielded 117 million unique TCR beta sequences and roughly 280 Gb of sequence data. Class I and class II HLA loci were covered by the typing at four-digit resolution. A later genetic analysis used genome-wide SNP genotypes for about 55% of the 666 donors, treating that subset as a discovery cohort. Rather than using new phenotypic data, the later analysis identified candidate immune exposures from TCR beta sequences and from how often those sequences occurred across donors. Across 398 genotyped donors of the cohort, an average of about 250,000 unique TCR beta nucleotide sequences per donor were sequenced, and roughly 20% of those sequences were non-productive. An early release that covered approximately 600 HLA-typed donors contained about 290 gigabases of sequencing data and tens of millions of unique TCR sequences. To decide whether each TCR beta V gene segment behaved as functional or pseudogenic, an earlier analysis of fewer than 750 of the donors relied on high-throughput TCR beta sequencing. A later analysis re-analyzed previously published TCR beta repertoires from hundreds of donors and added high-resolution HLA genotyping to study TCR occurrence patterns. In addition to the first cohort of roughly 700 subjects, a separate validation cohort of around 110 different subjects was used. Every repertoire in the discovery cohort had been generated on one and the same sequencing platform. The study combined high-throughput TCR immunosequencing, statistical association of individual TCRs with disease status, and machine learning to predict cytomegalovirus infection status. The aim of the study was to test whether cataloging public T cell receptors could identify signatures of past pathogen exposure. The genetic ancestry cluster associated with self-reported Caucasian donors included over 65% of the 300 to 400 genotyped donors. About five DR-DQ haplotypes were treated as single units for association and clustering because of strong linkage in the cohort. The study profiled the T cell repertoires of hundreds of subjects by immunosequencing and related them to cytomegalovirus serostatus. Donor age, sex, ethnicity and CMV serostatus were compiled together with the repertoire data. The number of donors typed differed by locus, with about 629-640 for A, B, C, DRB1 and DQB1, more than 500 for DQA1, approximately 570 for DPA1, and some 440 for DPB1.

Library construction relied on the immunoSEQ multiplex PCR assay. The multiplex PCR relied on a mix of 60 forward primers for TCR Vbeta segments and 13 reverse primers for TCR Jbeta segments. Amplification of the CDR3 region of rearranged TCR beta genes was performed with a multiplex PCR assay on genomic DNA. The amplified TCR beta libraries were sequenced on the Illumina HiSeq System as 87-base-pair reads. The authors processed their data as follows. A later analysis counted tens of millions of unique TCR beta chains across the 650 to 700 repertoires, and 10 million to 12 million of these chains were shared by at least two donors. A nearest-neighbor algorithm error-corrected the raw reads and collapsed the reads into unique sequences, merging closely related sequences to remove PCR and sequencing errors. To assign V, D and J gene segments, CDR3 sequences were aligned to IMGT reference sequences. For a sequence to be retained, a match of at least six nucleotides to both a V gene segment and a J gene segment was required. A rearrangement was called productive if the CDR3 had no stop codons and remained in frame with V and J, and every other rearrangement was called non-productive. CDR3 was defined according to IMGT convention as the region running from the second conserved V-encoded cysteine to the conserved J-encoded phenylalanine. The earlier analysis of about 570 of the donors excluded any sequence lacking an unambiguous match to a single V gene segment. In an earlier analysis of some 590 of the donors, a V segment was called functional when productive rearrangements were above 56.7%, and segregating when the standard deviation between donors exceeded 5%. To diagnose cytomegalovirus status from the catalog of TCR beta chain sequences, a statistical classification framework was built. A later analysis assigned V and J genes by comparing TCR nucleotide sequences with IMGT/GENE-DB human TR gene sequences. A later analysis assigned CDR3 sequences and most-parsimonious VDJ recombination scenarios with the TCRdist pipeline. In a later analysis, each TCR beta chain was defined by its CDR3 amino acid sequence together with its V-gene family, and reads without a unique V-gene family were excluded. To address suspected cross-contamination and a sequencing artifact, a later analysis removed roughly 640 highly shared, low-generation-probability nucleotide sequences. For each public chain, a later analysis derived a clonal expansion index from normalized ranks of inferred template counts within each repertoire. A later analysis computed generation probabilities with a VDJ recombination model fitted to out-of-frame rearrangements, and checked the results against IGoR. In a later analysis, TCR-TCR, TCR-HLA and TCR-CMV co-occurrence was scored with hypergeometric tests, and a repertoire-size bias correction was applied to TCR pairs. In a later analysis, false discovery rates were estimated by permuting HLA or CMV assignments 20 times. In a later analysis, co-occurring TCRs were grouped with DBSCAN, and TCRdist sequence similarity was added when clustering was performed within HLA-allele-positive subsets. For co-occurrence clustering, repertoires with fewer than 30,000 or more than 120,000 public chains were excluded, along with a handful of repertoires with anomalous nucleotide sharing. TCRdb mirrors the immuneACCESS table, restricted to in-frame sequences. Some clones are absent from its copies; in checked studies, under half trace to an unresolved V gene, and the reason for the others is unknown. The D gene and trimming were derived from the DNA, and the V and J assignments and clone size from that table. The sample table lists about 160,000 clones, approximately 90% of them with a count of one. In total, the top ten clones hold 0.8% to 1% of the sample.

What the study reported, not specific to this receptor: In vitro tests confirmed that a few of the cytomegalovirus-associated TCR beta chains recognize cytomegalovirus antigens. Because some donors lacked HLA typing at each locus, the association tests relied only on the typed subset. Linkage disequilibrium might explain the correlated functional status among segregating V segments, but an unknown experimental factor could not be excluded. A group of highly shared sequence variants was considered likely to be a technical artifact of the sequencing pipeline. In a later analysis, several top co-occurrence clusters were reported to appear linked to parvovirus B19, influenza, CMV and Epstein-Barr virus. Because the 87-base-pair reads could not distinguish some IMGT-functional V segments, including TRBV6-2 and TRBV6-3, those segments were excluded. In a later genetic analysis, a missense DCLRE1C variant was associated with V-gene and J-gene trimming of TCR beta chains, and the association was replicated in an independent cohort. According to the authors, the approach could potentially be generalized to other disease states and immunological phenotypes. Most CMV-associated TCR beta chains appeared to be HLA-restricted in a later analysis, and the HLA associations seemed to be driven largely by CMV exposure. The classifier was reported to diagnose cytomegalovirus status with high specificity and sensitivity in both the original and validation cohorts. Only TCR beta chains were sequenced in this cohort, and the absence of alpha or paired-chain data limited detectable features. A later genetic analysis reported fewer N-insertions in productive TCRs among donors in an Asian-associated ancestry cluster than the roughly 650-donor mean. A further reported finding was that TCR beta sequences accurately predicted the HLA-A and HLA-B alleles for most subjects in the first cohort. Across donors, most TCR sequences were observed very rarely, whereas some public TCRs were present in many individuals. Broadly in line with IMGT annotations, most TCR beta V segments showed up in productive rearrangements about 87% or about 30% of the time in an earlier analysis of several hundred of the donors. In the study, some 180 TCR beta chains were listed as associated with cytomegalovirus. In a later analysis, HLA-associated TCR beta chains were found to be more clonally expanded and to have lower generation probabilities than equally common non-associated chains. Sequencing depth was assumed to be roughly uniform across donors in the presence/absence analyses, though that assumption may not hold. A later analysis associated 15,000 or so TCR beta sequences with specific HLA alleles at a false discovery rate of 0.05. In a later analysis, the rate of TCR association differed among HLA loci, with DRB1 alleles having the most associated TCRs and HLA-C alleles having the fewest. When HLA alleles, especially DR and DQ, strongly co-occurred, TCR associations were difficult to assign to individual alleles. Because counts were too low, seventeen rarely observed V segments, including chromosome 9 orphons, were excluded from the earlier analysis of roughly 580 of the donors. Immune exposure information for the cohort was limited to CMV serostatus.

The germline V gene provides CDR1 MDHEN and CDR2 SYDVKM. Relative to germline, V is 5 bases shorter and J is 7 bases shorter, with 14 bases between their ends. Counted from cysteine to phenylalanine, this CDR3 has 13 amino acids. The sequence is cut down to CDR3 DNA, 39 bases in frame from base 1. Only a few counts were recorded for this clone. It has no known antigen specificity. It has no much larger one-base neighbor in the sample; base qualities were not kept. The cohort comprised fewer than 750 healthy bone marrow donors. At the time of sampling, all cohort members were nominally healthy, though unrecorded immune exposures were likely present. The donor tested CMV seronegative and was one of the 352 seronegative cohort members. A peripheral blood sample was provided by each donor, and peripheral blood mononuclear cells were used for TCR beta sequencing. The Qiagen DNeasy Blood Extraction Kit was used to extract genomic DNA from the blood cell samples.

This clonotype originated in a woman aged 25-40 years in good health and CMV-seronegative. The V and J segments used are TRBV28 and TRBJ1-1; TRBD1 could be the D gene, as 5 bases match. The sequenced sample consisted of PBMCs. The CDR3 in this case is CASSVLTGFEAFF. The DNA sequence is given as TGTGCCAGCAGTGTCCTCACAGGTTTTGAAGCTTTCTTT.